This T cell receptor (beta chain) was sequenced in a study of monozygotic twins with inflammatory bowel disease. UMIs containing a 6-nucleotide sample barcode were added via template switching. TCRdb re-analyzed the 5' RACE reads; it lists each CDR3 protein once, without DNA. The listing contains approximately 400,000 distinct CDR3 sequences. Whole-blood RNA isolation (total RNA) proceeded without T cell sorting. The germline V gene encodes CDR1 SGHTA and CDR2 FQGTGA. The CDR3 is 13 amino acids. Turning to this clonotype: Its antigen is still unknown.

Study findings and constraints: Healthy co-twins had higher TCRbeta inverse Simpson diversity than their IBD twins. Different subtypes (of T cells) could not be told apart from one another.

This receptor was identified in a human donor with ulcerative colitis or Crohn's disease, or a healthy co-twin of an affected twin (not recorded which). This chain uses TRBV7-3 with TRBJ2-2; TCRdb gives TRBD1 as the D gene, but with no DNA this cannot be confirmed. Sequenced input: blood. CDR3 amino acids: CASTRGGPGELFF.